Listed here are 12 T cell receptor beta chains from one sample, sequenced in a study of beta chain features in type 1 diabetes. What was sequenced were expressed TCRB transcripts, since all of the isolated RNA had been reverse transcribed. Clones were sequenced by immunoSEQ multiplex PCR, and TCRdb holds only the in-frame ones, with some missing. The sample has about 320,000 clones, around 13% seen once. The sequenced material came from central memory CD4+ T cells from blood. Every receptor here comes from a man aged 25-45 years in good health.

The table lists this clone with a few counts. The chain combines TRBV6-6 with TRBJ2-7; 9 bases are shared with TRBD2. Germline CDR1 reads MNHNY; CDR2 reads SVGAGI (reference sequence). V shed 8 bases, J shed 0 bases, and the junction held 5 bases outside the gene matches. The length of the CDR3 is 14 residues. The CDR3 sequence is CASRAGGSSYEQYF. The CDR3 DNA reads as TGTGCCAGCCGGGCGGGGGGGTCCTCCTACGAGCAGTACTTC.

This chain links TRBV7-9 with TRBJ2-5, with D perhaps matching TRBD2 (5 bases). Germline V CDR1 and CDR2: SEHNR, FQNEAQ (reference sequence). Deletions cut 4 bases from V and 0 bases from J, with 9 bases between. The CDR3 consists of 14 residues. The CDR3 coding sequence is TGTGCCAGCAGCTCCTGGCGGGACCAAGAGACCCAGTACTTC. Amino acid sequence: CASSSWRDQETQYF.

This clone was counted a few times. Other DNA sequences in this sample translate to the same CDR3. The chain carries TRBV5-1 and TRBJ2-2; the D is unclear. This CDR3 contains 13 residues. V lost 0 bases to trimming and J lost 6 bases, with 6 bases between them. CDR1 and CDR2 from the germline V gene are SGHRS and YFSETQ. The CDR3 nucleotides read TGCGCCAGCAGCTTGGTGGGTGCCGGGGAGCTGTTTTTT. Translating it yields CASSLVGAGELFF.

The table lists this clone with many counts. The chain combines TRBV18 with TRBJ2-1; D is ambiguous. Trimming shortened V by 3 bases and J by 6 bases, and 9 bases separated the two germline ends. The CDR3 sequence is 13 residues long. The germline V gene has CDR1 KGHSH and CDR2 LQKENI. This CDR3 reads CASSPSQGNEQFF. The CDR3 region has the DNA TGTGCCAGCTCACCTTCCCAAGGCAATGAGCAGTTCTTC. Filled out from reference TRBV18 and TRBJ2-1, the complete variable domain reads NAGVMQNPRHLVRRRGQEARLRCSPMKGHSHVYWYRQLPEEGLKFMVYLQKENIIDESGMPKERFSAEFPKEGPSILRIQQVVRGDSAAYFCASSPSQGNEQFFGPGTRLTVL.

This clone has a handful of counts. The chain employs TRBV4-3 and TRBJ2-3, with D perhaps TRBD2 (5 bases). V lost 1 base to trimming and J lost 8 bases, with 10 bases between them. The CDR3 sequence is 13 residues long. Germline CDR1 LGHNA, CDR2 YSLEER. The CDR3 here is CASSQAGLATQYF. The DNA for the CDR3 is TGCGCCAGCAGCCAAGCCGGTCTAGCTACGCAGTATTTT.

This clone appeared many times. The chain couples TRBV5-4 to TRBJ1-2; 7 bases align to TRBD1. CDR3 length: 14 residues. In germline, CDR1 is SGHNT, CDR2 YYREEE (reference sequence). J gave up 8 bases and V 0 bases, and 7 bases lay outside the gene matches. DNA of the CDR3: TGTGCCAGCAGCTTGGAGGGGGCCTTCGAAGGCTACACCTTC. Its protein is CASSLEGAFEGYTF.

The V call is TRBV9, the J call TRBJ1-2, with a tentative D call TRBD1 (6 bases). The germline V and J ends were trimmed by 1 base and 2 bases, with 9 bases remaining between them. Germline CDR1 reads SGDLS; CDR2 reads YYNGEE. This CDR3 spans 14 amino acids. CDR3 protein: CASSVSDRNYGYTF. The CDR3, as DNA: TGTGCCAGCAGCGTATCGGACAGAAACTATGGCTACACCTTC.

This clone was seen a few times. The gene calls are TRBV6-1 and TRBJ1-5, with TRBD1 identical over 7 bases. V shed 6 bases and J 6 bases; nucleotides not matched to a gene: 8. Per germline, CDR1 MNHNS and CDR2 SASEGT. CDR3 size: 14 residues. The CDR3 DNA is TGTGCCAGCAGGAAGGGGACAGTGGGTCAGCCCCAGCATTTT. It specifies CASRKGTVGQPQHF.

The V call is TRBV9, the J call TRBJ1-2; TRBD1 might be the D (6 bases). The CDR3 has 16 residues. Germline loops: CDR1 SGDLS, CDR2 YYNGEE. V was trimmed by 0 bases and J by 5 bases, leaving 17 bases between them. The CDR3 region is CASSVASMAGAYGYTF. The CDR3 coding sequence is TGTGCCAGCAGCGTAGCCTCCATGGCAGGGGCATATGGCTACACCTTC. Variable domain in full (rest from reference TRBV9 and TRBJ1-2): DSGVTQTPKHLITATGQRVTLRCSPRSGDLSVYWYQQSLDQGLQFLIQYYNGEERAKGNILERFSAQQFPDLHSELNLSSLELGDSALYFCASSVASMAGAYGYTFGSGTRLTVV.

The count of this clone is one. The genes are TRBV18 and TRBJ2-2, with TRBD2 matching 7 bases. CDR3 length: 17 residues. The ends lost 4 bases at V and 6 bases at J; junction bases unmatched: 14. CDR1 is KGHSH and CDR2 is LQKENI in the germline V gene. The CDR3 loop reads CASSQDYGGSVAGELFF. DNA of the CDR3: TGTGCCAGCTCACAAGACTACGGCGGGAGTGTCGCCGGGGAGCTGTTTTTT. The full variable domain, rest sourced from reference TRBV18 and TRBJ2-2, is NAGVMQNPRHLVRRRGQEARLRCSPMKGHSHVYWYRQLPEEGLKFMVYLQKENIIDESGMPKERFSAEFPKEGPSILRIQQVVRGDSAAYFCASSQDYGGSVAGELFFGEGSRLTVL.

The rearrangement uses TRBV14 and TRBJ1-2; D unresolved. The ends were cut back, 0 bases at V and 8 bases at J, with 16 bases in the middle. Germline V gene lookup returns CDR1 SGHDN and CDR2 FVKESK. This CDR3 spans 15 amino acids. CDR3 nucleotide sequence: TGTGCCAGCAGCCAAGATAGAGTCCGGGGTTTAGGCTACACCTTC. This encodes CASSQDRVRGLGYTF.

CDR3: CASSPYRPYYGYTF. The CDR3 DNA is TGTGCCAGCAGCCCTTACCGGCCCTACTATGGCTACACCTTC. The chain recombines TRBV7-2 with TRBJ1-2; D remains ambiguous. Germline assignment: CDR1 SGHTA and CDR2 FQGNSA. Between the trimmed V and J ends, which lost 5 bases and 3 bases, there was a span of 13 bases. The CDR3 has 14 amino acids.